This T cell receptor (beta chain) was obtained from a study of spatial heterogeneity in lung cancer. Turning to the study itself: Raw sequencing reads included, on average, more than 8.5 appearances of each unique TCR and UMI combination.

Time point defined: sample taken at primary tumor resection. Whole RNA from tumor, nontumor lung or frozen PBMC was sequenced unsorted. This clonotype was seen a handful of times. The CDR3 has 14 amino acids. Germline-derived CDR1 and CDR2 are SGHTA and FQGNSA. The junction had 6 bases not matched to a gene; V was cut back by 6 bases and J by 6 bases. TCRdb re-called the 5' RACE reads through MiXCR, storing one row per CDR3 protein. Of tens of thousands of distinct CDR3 sequences listed, approximately 12% are singletons. This chain joins TRBV7-2 and TRBJ2-1; 9 bases are shared with TRBD2. Sequencing used PBMCs, obtained at surgery. The receptor was derived from a male donor with early-stage non-small cell lung cancer. This CDR3 is CASSRLAEINEQFF. Written as DNA, the CDR3 is TGTGCCAGCAGTCGACTAGCGGAAATCAATGAGCAGTTCTTC.